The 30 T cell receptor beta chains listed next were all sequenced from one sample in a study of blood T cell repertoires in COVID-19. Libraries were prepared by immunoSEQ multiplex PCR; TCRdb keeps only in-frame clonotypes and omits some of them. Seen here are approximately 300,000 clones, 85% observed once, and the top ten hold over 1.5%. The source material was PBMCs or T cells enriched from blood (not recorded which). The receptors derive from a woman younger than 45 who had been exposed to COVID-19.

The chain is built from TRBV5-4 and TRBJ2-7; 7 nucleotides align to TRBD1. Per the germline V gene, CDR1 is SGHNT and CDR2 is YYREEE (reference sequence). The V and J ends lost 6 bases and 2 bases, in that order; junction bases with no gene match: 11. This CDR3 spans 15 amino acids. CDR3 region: CASTETGTAAYEQYF. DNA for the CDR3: TGTGCCAGCACCGAAACAGGGACAGCAGCCTACGAGCAGTACTTC.

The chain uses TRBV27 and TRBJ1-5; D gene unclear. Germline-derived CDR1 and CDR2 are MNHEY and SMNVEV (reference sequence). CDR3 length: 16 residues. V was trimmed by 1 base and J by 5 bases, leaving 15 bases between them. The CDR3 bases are TGTGCCAGCAGTTTATACGGCAGGCTCCAGGATCAGCCCCAGCATTTT. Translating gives CASSLYGRLQDQPQHF.

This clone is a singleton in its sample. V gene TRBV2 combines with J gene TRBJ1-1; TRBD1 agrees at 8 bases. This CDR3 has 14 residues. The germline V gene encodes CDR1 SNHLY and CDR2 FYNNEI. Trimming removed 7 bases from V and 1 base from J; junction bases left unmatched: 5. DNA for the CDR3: TGTGCCAGCACTGACAGGGGACCGAACACTGAAGCTTTCTTT. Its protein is CASTDRGPNTEAFF.

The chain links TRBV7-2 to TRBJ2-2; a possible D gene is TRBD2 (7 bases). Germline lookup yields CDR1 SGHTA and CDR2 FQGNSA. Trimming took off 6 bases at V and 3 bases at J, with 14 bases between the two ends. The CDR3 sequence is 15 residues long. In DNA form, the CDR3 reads TGTGCCAGCAGGCCGAGGGGGGGGCACACCGGGGAGCTGTTTTTT. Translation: CASRPRGGHTGELFF.

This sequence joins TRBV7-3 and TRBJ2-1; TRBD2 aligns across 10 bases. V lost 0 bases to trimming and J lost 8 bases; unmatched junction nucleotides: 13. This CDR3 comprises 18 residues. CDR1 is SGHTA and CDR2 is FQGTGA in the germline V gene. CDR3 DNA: TGTGCCAGCAGCTTAACGGGGTTTTCGTCTAGCGGGGGATATGAGCAGTTCTTC. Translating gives CASSLTGFSSSGGYEQFF.

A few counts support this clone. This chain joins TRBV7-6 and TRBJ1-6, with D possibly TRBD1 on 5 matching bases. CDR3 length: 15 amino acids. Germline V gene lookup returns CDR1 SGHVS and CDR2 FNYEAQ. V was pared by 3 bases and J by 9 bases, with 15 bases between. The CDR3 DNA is TGTGCCAGCAGCTTTAAGGCCTCAGGGTTTTCACCCCTCCACTTT. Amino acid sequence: CASSFKASGFSPLHF.

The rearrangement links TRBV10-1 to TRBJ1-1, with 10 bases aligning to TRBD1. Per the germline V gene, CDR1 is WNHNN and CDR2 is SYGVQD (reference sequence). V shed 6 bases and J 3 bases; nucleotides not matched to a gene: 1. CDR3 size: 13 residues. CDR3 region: CASRGQGDTEAFF. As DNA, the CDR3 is TGCGCCAGCAGAGGACAGGGGGACACTGAAGCTTTCTTT.

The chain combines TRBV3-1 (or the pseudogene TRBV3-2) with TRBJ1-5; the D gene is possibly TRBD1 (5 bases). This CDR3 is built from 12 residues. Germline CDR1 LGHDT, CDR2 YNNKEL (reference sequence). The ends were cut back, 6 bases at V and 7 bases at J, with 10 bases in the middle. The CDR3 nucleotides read TGTGCCAGCAGTTTTAAGGGGCAGCCCCAGCATTTT. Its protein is CASSFKGQPQHF.

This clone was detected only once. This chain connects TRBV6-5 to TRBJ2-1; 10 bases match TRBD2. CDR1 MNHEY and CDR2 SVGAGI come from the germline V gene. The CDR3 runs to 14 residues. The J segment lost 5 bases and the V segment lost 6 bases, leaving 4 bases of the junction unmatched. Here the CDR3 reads CASSVLAGNNEQFF. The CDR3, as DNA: TGTGCCAGCAGCGTACTAGCGGGGAACAATGAGCAGTTCTTC.

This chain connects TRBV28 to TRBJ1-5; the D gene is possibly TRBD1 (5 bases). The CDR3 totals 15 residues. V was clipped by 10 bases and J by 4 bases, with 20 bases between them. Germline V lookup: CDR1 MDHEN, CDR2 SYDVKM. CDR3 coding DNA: TGTGCCATCTCCCAGTTGGGGGACTGGAATCAGCCCCAGCATTTT. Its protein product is CAISQLGDWNQPQHF.

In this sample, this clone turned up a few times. The CDR3 protein is CASSDDRGLYNEQFF. The CDR3 nucleotides read TGTGCCAGCAGTGATGACAGGGGGCTCTACAATGAGCAGTTCTTC. This chain uses TRBV6-1 with TRBJ2-1; 10 bases match TRBD1. Looked up from germline, CDR1 is MNHNS and CDR2 is SASEGT. The CDR3 is 15 amino acids. V was pared by 3 bases and J by 3 bases, with 2 bases of the junction left unmatched.

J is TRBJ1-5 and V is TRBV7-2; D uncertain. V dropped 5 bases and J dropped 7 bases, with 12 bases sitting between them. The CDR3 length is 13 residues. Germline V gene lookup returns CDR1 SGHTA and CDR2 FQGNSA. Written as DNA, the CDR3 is TGTGCCAGCAGCACCCAGGAAGGACAGCCCCAGCATTTT. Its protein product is CASSTQEGQPQHF.

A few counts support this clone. Here the CDR3 reads CASSLVGGHQPQHF. In DNA, the CDR3 is TGTGCCAGCAGTTTGGTGGGGGGTCACCAGCCCCAGCATTTT. The gene calls are TRBV28 and TRBJ1-5; TRBD1 might be the D (5 bases). This CDR3 comprises 14 residues. Trimming shortened V by 3 bases and J by 7 bases, and 13 bases separated the two germline ends. Germline CDR1 is MDHEN and CDR2 is SYDVKM.

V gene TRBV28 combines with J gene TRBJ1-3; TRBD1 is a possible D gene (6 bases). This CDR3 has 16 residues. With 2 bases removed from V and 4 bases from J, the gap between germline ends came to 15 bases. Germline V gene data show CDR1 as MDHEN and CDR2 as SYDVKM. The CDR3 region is CASSLTPGAKGNTIYF. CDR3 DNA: TGTGCCAGCAGTTTAACCCCAGGGGCTAAAGGAAACACCATATATTTT.

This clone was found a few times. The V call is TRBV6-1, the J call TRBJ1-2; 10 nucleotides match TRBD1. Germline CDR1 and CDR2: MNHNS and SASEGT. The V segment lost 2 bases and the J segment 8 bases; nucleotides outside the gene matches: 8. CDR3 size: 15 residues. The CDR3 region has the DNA TGTGCCAGCAGTGAAAACGGGGACAGGGGCAAAGGCTACACCTTC. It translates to CASSENGDRGKGYTF.

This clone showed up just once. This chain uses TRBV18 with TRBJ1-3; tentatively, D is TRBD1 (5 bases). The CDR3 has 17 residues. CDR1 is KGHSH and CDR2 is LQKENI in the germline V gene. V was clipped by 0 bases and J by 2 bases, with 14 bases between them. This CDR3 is CASSPPGAKGAGNTIYF. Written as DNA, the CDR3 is TGTGCCAGCTCACCACCAGGGGCCAAGGGTGCTGGAAACACCATATATTTT.

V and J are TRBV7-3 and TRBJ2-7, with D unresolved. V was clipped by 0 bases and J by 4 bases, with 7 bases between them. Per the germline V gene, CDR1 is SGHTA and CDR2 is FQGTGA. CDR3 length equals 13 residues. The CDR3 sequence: CASSLTLNYEQYF. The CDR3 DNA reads TGTGCCAGCAGCTTAACCCTTAATTACGAGCAGTACTTC.

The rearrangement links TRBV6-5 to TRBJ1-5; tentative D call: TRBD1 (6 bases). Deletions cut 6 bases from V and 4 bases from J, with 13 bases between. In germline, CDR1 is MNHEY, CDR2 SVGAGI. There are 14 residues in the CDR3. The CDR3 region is CASRVGAANQPQHF. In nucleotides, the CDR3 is TGTGCCAGCAGGGTGGGGGCTGCTAATCAGCCCCAGCATTTT.

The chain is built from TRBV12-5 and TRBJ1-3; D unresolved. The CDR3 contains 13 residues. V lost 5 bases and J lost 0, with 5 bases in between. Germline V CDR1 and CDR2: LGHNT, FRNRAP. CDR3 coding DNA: TGTGCTAGTGGTCTTCTCTCTGGAAACACCATATATTTT. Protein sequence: CASGLLSGNTIYF.

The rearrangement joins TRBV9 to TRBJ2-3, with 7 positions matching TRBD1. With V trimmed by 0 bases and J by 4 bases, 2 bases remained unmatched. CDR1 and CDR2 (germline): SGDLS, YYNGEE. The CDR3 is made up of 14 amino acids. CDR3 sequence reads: CASSVATGADTQYF. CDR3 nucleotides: TGTGCCAGCAGCGTAGCTACAGGGGCAGATACGCAGTATTTT.

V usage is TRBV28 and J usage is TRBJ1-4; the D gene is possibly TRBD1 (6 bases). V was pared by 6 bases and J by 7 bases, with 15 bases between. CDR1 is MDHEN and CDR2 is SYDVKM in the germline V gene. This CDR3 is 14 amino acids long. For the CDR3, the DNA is TGTGCCAGCAGCGGACAGCCCGGCGGTGAAAAACTGTTTTTT. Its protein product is CASSGQPGGEKLFF. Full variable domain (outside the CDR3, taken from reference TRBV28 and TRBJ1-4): DVKVTQSSRYLVKRTGEKVFLECVQDMDHENMFWYRQDPGLGLRLIYFSYDVKMKEKGDIPEGYSVSREKKERFSLILESASTNQTSMYLCASSGQPGGEKLFFGSGTQLSVL.

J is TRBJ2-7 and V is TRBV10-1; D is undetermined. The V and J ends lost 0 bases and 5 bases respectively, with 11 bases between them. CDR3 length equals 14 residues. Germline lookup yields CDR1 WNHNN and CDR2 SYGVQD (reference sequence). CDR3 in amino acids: CASSESGRVNEQYF. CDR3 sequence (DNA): TGCGCCAGCAGTGAGTCGGGTCGGGTGAACGAGCAGTACTTC.

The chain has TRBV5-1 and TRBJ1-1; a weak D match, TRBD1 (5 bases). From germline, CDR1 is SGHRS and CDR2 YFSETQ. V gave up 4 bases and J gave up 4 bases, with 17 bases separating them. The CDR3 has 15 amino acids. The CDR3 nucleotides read TGCGCCAGCAGCCTAGGCAGGGACGGGGGCACTGAAGCTTTCTTT. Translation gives CASSLGRDGGTEAFF.

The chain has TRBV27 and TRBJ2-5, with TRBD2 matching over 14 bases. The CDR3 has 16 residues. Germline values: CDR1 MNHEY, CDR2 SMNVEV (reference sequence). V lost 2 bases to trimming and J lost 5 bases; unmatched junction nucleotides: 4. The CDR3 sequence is CASSLRLAGGRETQYF. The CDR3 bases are TGTGCCAGCAGTTTACGACTAGCGGGGGGGCGGGAGACCCAGTACTTC.

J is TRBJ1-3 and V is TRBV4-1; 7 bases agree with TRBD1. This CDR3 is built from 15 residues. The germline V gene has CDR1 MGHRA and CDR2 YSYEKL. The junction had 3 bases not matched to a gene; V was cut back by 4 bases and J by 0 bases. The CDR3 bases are TGCGCCAGCAGCCCGGGACAGCGCTCTGGAAACACCATATATTTT. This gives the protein CASSPGQRSGNTIYF.

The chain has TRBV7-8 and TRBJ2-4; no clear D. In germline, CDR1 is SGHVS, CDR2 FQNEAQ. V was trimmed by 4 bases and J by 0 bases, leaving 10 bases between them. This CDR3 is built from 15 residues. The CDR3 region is CASSSTALAKNIQYF. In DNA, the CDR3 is TGTGCCAGCAGCTCTACAGCATTAGCCAAAAACATTCAGTACTTC.

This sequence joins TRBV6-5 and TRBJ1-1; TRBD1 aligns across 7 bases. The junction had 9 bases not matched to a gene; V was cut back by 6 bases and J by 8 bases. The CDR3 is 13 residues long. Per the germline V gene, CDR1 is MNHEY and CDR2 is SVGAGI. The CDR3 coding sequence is TGTGCCAGCAGGAGGGGACAGCCTCCCGAAGCTTTCTTT. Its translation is CASRRGQPPEAFF.

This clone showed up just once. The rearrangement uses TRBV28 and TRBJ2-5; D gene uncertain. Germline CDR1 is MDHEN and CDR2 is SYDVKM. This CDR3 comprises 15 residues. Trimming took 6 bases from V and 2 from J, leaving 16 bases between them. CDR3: CASSPVGQRQETQYF. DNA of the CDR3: TGTGCCAGCAGCCCCGTGGGTCAGAGGCAAGAGACCCAGTACTTC.

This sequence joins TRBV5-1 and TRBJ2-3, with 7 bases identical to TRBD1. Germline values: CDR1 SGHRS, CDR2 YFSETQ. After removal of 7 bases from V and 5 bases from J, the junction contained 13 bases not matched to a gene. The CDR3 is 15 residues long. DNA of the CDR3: TGCGCCAGCCGACCGACAGGGTGGCCGAAAGATACGCAGTATTTT. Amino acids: CASRPTGWPKDTQYF.

CDR3 loop: CASSPTGNNYGYTF. DNA of the CDR3: TGTGCCAGCAGCCCCACAGGGAATAATTATGGCTACACCTTC. V usage is TRBV28 and J usage is TRBJ1-2, with D possibly being TRBD1 (6 bases). The CDR3 loop spans 14 amino acids. Looked up from germline, CDR1 is MDHEN and CDR2 is SYDVKM. V was pared by 6 bases and J by 5 bases, with 16 bases between.